These 20 T cell receptor beta chains were all obtained from the same sample, sequenced in a study of T cells in Graves' hyperthyroidism and ophthalmopathy. Amplification yielded TCR beta CDR3 regions, with RNA transcripts as the source. In the first-round RT-PCR of the TCR CDR3, the HTBI primer set was used. TCRdb fed the multiplex PCR reads into MiXCR, producing one record per CDR3 protein. This table has 490,000 or so distinct CDR3 sequences, under 25% appearing once. The source material was blood. The origin of the receptors is a woman in her 70s with Graves' ophthalmopathy.

The chain combines TRBV7-6 with TRBJ2-5; D gene unclear. The CDR3 sequence is 13 residues long. The V and J ends lost 2 bases and 7 bases respectively, with 11 bases between them. Germline CDR1 is SGHVS and CDR2 is FNYEAQ. DNA for the CDR3: TGTGCCAGCAGCTTATCTGGTGATAGGACCCAGTACTTC. Its translation is CASSLSGDRTQYF.

The chain combines TRBV29-1 with TRBJ2-3, with 7 nucleotides matching TRBD2. The trim removed 4 bases at V and 2 bases at J, leaving 6 bases unmatched. Germline loops: CDR1 SQVTM, CDR2 ANQGSEA. This CDR3 is 14 amino acids long. The CDR3 region has the DNA TGCAGCGTTGTTGGCGGGAGAGACACAGATACGCAGTATTTT. As protein: CSVVGGRDTDTQYF.

This chain joins TRBV6-2 or TRBV6-3 and TRBJ2-5, with D possibly being TRBD1 (5 bases). V was pared by 0 bases and J by 3 bases, with 11 bases between. Per the germline V gene, CDR1 is MNHEY and CDR2 is SVGEGT. The CDR3 is 15 amino acids. The CDR3 DNA is TGTGCCAGCAGTTACTCGATCAGGGCAGAAGAGACCCAGTACTTC. Protein product: CASSYSIRAEETQYF.

V gene TRBV29-1 combines with J gene TRBJ1-4, with a tentative D call TRBD1 (5 bases). The CDR3 runs to 13 residues. Germline CDR1 is SQVTM and CDR2 is ANQGSEA. Deletions cut 7 bases from V and 7 bases from J, with 16 bases between. CDR3 nucleotide sequence: TGCAGCGCGGGGGGGGGATTCGGTGAAAAACTGTTTTTT. Translating it yields CSAGGGFGEKLFF. Based on the CDR3 plus reference TRBV29-1 and TRBJ1-4, the full variable domain is SAVISQKPSRDICQRGTSLTIQCQVDSQVTMMFWYRQQPGQSLTLIATANQGSEATYESGFVIDKFPISRPNLTFSTLTVSNMSPEDSSIYLCSAGGGFGEKLFFGSGTQLSVL.

J is TRBJ2-7 and V is TRBV20-1, with D uncertain. Between the trimmed V and J ends, which lost 1 base and 2 bases, there was a span of 9 bases. The CDR3 contains 13 residues. Germline loops: CDR1 DFQATT, CDR2 SNEGSKA (reference sequence). The CDR3 protein is CSARAAGPYEQYF. CDR3 nucleotide sequence: TGCAGTGCTAGAGCGGCAGGTCCCTACGAGCAGTACTTC.

Concerning this clonotype: A much larger clone lies one base from this, so it may be a read error. The chain has TRBV12-3 or TRBV12-4 and TRBJ2-2; TRBD2 is a possible D gene (6 bases). There are 15 residues in the CDR3. This CDR3 reads CASSLRSGTTGGLFF. Here the CDR3 DNA reads TGTGCCAGCAGTTTAAGGTCTGGGACCACCGGGGGGCTGTTTTTT.

This clonotype came up a few times. The chain links TRBV12-5 to TRBJ2-1; possible D gene TRBD2, 6 bases. V was clipped by 1 base and J by 2 bases, with 6 bases between them. The CDR3 runs to 14 residues. Germline V gene data show CDR1 as LGHNT and CDR2 as FRNRAP. CDR3 sequence (DNA): TGTGCTAGTGGTTTGGGACTAGCCTACAATGAGCAGTTCTTC. Amino acids: CASGLGLAYNEQFF. The complete variable domain, with remaining parts taken from reference TRBV12-5 and TRBJ2-1, reads DARVTQTPRHKVTEMGQEVTMRCQPILGHNTVFWYRQTMMQGLELLAYFRNRAPLDDSGMPKDRFSAEMPDATLATLKIQPSEPRDSAVYFCASGLGLAYNEQFFGPGTRLTVL.

This rearrangement joins TRBV14 to TRBJ2-3, with TRBD1 identical over 9 bases. The trim removed 2 bases at V and 4 bases at J, leaving 7 bases unmatched. This CDR3 comprises 16 residues. Germline V CDR1 and CDR2: SGHDN, FVKESK. This CDR3 is CASSQPPGQGADTQYF. The CDR3 coding sequence is TGTGCCAGCAGCCAACCTCCGGGACAGGGTGCAGATACGCAGTATTTT.

The chain has TRBV6-1 and TRBJ2-7; TRBD1 matches at 9 bases. Germline V gene lookup returns CDR1 MNHNS and CDR2 SASEGT. The length of the CDR3 is 16 residues. J gave up 2 bases and V 3 bases, and 8 bases lay outside the gene matches. For the CDR3, the DNA is TGTGCCAGCAGTGACTACCGCCGGGACAGGGCCTACGAGCAGTACTTC. Its translation: CASSDYRRDRAYEQYF.

The chain has TRBV5-1 and TRBJ2-7; 11 bases line up with TRBD2. Germline loops: CDR1 SGHRS, CDR2 YFSETQ. The CDR3 sequence is 17 residues long. The trim removed 4 bases at V and 2 bases at J, leaving 11 bases unmatched. CDR3 sequence: CASSPRLAGRHTYEQYF. The DNA for the CDR3 is TGCGCCAGCAGCCCTAGACTAGCGGGACGACATACCTACGAGCAGTACTTC.

This chain joins TRBV15 and TRBJ2-1, with 8 positions matching TRBD1. CDR3 length equals 17 residues. Trimming cost V 0 bases and J 4 bases; bases outside gene matches: 8. The germline V gene has CDR1 LNHNV and CDR2 YYDKDF (reference sequence). CDR3 nucleotides: TGTGCCACCAGCAGAGACCTGGGGACAGGTACTTACAATGAGCAGTTCTTC. Amino acids: CATSRDLGTGTYNEQFF.

This clonotype was observed many times. This sequence joins TRBV12-3 or TRBV12-4 and TRBJ2-3; 9 bases map to TRBD2. V lost 7 bases and J lost 2; bases outside the gene matches: 10. CDR3 length: 16 residues. The DNA of the CDR3 is TGTGCCAGCATCCTGGGGGCTAGCGGGATCACAGATACGCAGTATTTT. As protein: CASILGASGITDTQYF.

This chain connects TRBV28 to TRBJ1-6; D is undetermined. Trimming took off 6 bases at V and 17 bases at J, with 17 bases between the two ends. The CDR3 has 12 residues. CDR1 is MDHEN and CDR2 is SYDVKM in the germline V gene. The DNA of the CDR3 is TGTGCCAGCAGCTTAAAGCGGATCGAGGTCCACTTT. Translation: CASSLKRIEVHF.

The chain recombines TRBV19 with TRBJ1-3, with 7 bases lining up with TRBD1. This CDR3 is built from 19 residues. Looked up from germline, CDR1 is LNHDA and CDR2 is SQIVND (reference sequence). Unmatched junction bases numbered 15, after V lost 4 bases and J lost 0 bases. CDR3 DNA: TGTGCCAGTAGTAGAAATGCGCGGGACAGCATCACCTCTGGAAACACCATATATTTT. Its translation: CASSRNARDSITSGNTIYF.

This clonotype was seen a few times. This sequence joins TRBV2 and TRBJ1-4, with 11 positions matching TRBD1. The V segment lost 6 bases and the J segment 0 bases; nucleotides outside the gene matches: 6. CDR3 length: 17 residues. Germline loops: CDR1 SNHLY, CDR2 FYNNEI. Here the CDR3 reads CASRPDRGLTTNEKLFF. The CDR3 DNA reads as TGTGCCAGCAGACCGGACAGGGGGCTAACAACTAATGAAAAACTGTTTTTT.

This clonotype was detected a few times. The chain recombines TRBV3-1 with TRBJ1-1, with D uncertain. Between the trimmed V and J ends, which lost 6 bases and 1 base, there was a span of 12 bases. The germline gives CDR1 LGHDT, CDR2 YNNKEL (reference sequence). CDR3 size: 14 residues. CDR3 DNA sequence: TGTGCCAGCAGTTATGGACCGACGAACACTGAAGCTTTCTTT. This translates into CASSYGPTNTEAFF.

Ten or more counts support this clonotype. J is TRBJ2-5 and V is TRBV28, with TRBD2 matching over 11 bases. The V segment lost 3 bases and the J segment 4 bases; nucleotides outside the gene matches: 1. The CDR3 totals 14 residues. Per germline, CDR1 MDHEN and CDR2 SYDVKM. The DNA for the CDR3 is TGTGCCAGCAGTTTCCTAGCGGGAGGAGAGACCCAGTACTTC. Protein: CASSFLAGGETQYF.

For the CDR3, the DNA is TGTGCCAGCAGCTTAGAGCCGGGGGCGTCCTACGAGCAGTACTTC. As protein: CASSLEPGASYEQYF. This chain joins TRBV7-9 and TRBJ2-7; D might be TRBD1 or TRBD2, each matching 6 bases. This CDR3 region has 15 residues. CDR1 is SEHNR, CDR2 FQNEAQ, per germline (reference sequence). V was shortened by 1 base and J by 1 base, with 11 bases between the two germline ends.

The J gene is TRBJ1-5, the V gene TRBV6-1; D is unresolved. V shed 10 bases and J shed 3 bases, with 13 bases lying between them. There are 13 residues in the CDR3. The germline gives CDR1 MNHNS, CDR2 SASEGT. CDR3 in amino acids: CATQSSPNQPQHF. CDR3 in DNA: TGTGCCACCCAGTCGTCACCCAATCAGCCCCAGCATTTT.

This clonotype was counted ten times or more. The chain couples TRBV12-5 to TRBJ1-1; a weak D match, TRBD1 (5 bases). CDR1 LGHNT and CDR2 FRNRAP come from the germline V gene. V lost 6 bases, J lost 2 bases, and 31 bases lay in between. The CDR3 length is 20 residues. The CDR3 DNA reads TGTGCTAGTGGCTTTGCAGGGTTCGAAACTCCTACGAACTTTAACACTGAAGCTTTCTTT. Residues: CASGFAGFETPTNFNTEAFF. Variable domain in full (rest from reference TRBV12-5 and TRBJ1-1): DARVTQTPRHKVTEMGQEVTMRCQPILGHNTVFWYRQTMMQGLELLAYFRNRAPLDDSGMPKDRFSAEMPDATLATLKIQPSEPRDSAVYFCASGFAGFETPTNFNTEAFFGQGTRLTVV.